This paragraph reports one T cell receptor beta chain. In its sample, this clonotype was seen a few times. The antigen it recognizes is unknown. The sample holds no much larger clone one base away, and base qualities are not on file. The record originates from a study of identical twins (dated by TCRdb to 2015 to 2016). For context, the study as a whole: The study deep-sequenced TCR alpha and beta repertoires from monozygotic twins, unrelated adults of various ages and cord blood to test whether fetal clonotypes persist. To rule out contamination, the twin experiments were replicated at different times with different library preparation protocols. On the study overall, not on this receptor specifically: Abundant cord blood beta clonotypes carried fewer insertions; young adult naive repertoires showed a weaker similar trend, while memory repertoires showed none. Compared with coincidental sharing between unrelated individuals, out-of-frame TCR alpha sequences shared between twins showed an excess of sequences with low generation probability. Conclusions relied on cross-sectional statistical analysis, since the same donors could not be followed over many years. Invariant T cells such as MAIT and iNKT could partly confound zero-insertion analyses, though diverse VJ usage argued against this for most clonotypes. Excess twin sharing in beta out-of-frame sequences was weaker because fewer shared sequences lowered the signal-to-noise ratio. Recombination models systematically underestimated out-of-frame TCR alpha sharing in monozygotic twins but agreed with sharing between unrelated individuals.

Library preparation used 5' RACE. TCRdb lists the instrument as Illumina HiSeq 2000. Template switching introduced a universal primer binding site; the final cDNA contained a unique molecular identifier, enabling accurate counting of TCR cDNA molecules. First-strand cDNA for TCR alpha and beta chains was synthesized from specific primers in the conserved constant-segment region. To control for contamination, every cDNA library was double barcoded, receiving both a SMART-Mk sample barcode and Illumina barcodes. TruSeq adapter sequences along with Illumina sample barcodes were introduced in two successive PCR steps. The TCR alpha and beta cDNA libraries were sequenced on the Illumina HiSeq platform using custom primers. On the study's bioinformatics: MiGEC was used to process raw reads and extract unique molecular identifiers, and MiXCR was used to find CDR3 positions. For each individual, recombination models were inferred using an EM algorithm with the repgenHMM and IGoR tools. Shared clonotypes were analyzed with the tcR package in R, and sharing was normalized by the product of cloneset sizes. Out-of-frame nonproductive sequences were analyzed to study raw recombination free of thymic and clonal selection effects. Clones were called with MiXCR by TCRdb after fastp trimmed the public reads at Q25, and only in-frame beta chains were retained. Each CDR3 protein gets just one entry, which takes the most common genes and DNA from the rows behind it. The V and J calls here are based on TCRdb, not the publication. The sample table shows 400,000 to 500,000 distinct CDR3 sequences, and approximately 17% are seen once. The ten biggest clones cover 10% to 15% of the sample.

Trimming takes 4 bases from V and 9 bases from J, and the germline ends sit 10 bases apart. CDR1 and CDR2 (SQVTM, ANQGSEA) derive from the germline V gene. The CDR3 holds 11 amino acids from the cysteine to the phenylalanine. CDR3 DNA only is kept here, 33 bases in frame from base 1. All donors were healthy Caucasians. The study also sequenced three unrelated non-twin adults: a male aged 18 to 30, a male aged 50 to 60 and a female aged 50 to 60. Miltenyi CD45RO+ enrichment and human naive T-cell isolation kits were used to isolate memory (CD45RO+) and naive T cells from PBMC. The chain is made from TRBV29-1 and TRBJ2-1; TRBD1 is perhaps the D gene, given 6 matching bases. Sample: naive T cells sorted from blood. The intended sense of this specimen's cell subset or site label: cells isolated with a human naive T-cell isolation kit. The TCR originated in a man aged 50 to 59 in good health. The bases are TGCAGCGTTGTGCGAGGGGGTGAGCAGTTCTTC. It codes for CSVVRGGEQFF.